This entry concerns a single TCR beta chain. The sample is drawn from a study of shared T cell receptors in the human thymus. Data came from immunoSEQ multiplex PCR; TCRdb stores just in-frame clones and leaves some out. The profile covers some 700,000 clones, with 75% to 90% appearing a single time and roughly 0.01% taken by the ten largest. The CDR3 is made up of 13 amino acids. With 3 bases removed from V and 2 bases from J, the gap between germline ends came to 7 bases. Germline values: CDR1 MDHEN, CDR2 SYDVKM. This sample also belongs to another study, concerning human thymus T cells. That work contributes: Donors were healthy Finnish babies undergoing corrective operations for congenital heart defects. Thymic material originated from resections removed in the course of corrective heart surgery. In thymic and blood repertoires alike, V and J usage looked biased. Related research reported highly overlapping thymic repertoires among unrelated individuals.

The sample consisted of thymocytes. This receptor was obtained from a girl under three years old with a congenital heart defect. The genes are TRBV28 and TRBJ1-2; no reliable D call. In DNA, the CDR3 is TGTGCCAGCAGTTTTCCGGGGAACTATGGCTACACCTTC. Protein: CASSFPGNYGYTF.